This T cell receptor (beta chain) was recorded in a study of tumor-infiltrating lymphocytes in localized non-small cell lung cancer. This CDR3 has 14 residues. TCRdb keeps only in-frame clones here, not all; method: immunoSEQ multiplex PCR. This table holds about 21,000 clones, about 80% found once. Specimen: lung tumor tissue. This receptor was taken from a human donor with non-small cell lung cancer. The chain has TRBV12-1 and TRBJ2-7; the table's TRBD2 call for D was not verified on the DNA. TRBV12-1 represents a pseudogene. The CDR3 reads CASRSWEPVYEQYF. CDR3 bases: TGTGCCAGCAGGTCATGGGAGCCGGTTTACGAGCAGTACTTC.